This TCR beta chain was sequenced for a study of shared clonotypes between healthy human individuals (dated by TCRdb to the early 2020s). With respect to the entire study: The cohort included a few men and a couple of women between 18 and 49 years of age. Per donor, three plates each were used for CD4 naive and CD4 memory, two for CD8 naive, and one for CD8 memory. To estimate repertoire size and how much clonotypes are shared between individuals, the study performed deep sequencing of blood TCR repertoires from a handful of healthy adults. To increase sequencing depth and limit assay-specific biases, TCR repertoire library preparation and sequencing were carried out by different laboratories using diverse techniques. Between about 0.94 and 10 billion PBMCs per donor were obtained by leukapheresis. The paper as a whole reports these results and caveats: Pairwise subsampling led to the expectation that sequencing depth would affect the degree of clonotype sharing among donors. Sampling was limited to blood, and TCR repertoires in tissue likely differ from TCR repertoires in blood. Higher generation probabilities were observed for clonotypes shared by all four sorted-subset donors than for non-shared clonotypes. Larger estimated clonotype richness was generally found for naive subsets than for memory subsets. Incomplete sequencing was indicated by rarefaction of sorted-subset datasets, despite the large sequencing depth. The genetic and exposure-history diversity represented was limited by the small number of donors. Across a few donors, around 5% of naive CD4, roughly 3.4% of naive CD8, around 2.1% of memory CD4, and over 0.35% of memory CD8 clonotypes were shared.

Spanning cysteine to phenylalanine, the CDR3 consists of 16 amino acids. The CDR3 DNA has 48 bases and is translated from base 1. CDR1 is given as MNHEY and CDR2 as SMNVEV, both from the germline V gene (reference sequence). Trimming costs V 1 base and J 2 bases, and their ends lie 12 bases apart. Donors were healthy HIV-negative adults with no recently reported acute infections or vaccinations. Every donor was a Caucasian adult living in Nashville, Tennessee, USA. Magnetic negative selection was used to enrich CD4+ T cells, after which naive cells were positively selected on CD45RA and the negative fraction became the memory subset. Blood was obtained by leukapheresis, after which PBMCs were separated by Ficoll-Histopaque density gradient centrifugation and cryopreserved in liquid nitrogen vapor phase. Analytical flow cytometry was used to check the purity and quantity of every magnetically sorted T cell population. From each sorted fraction, genomic DNA was isolated and quantified by UV absorbance on a Nanodrop 2000c.

Using the deep immunoSEQ assay, multiplex PCR amplified TCR CDR3 regions from genomic DNA. Genomic DNA extracted from each cell subset was distributed evenly over all wells of several immunoSEQ 96-well plates, and each plate served as one replicate. For sorted subsets, roughly 200 ng of genomic DNA, equivalent to some 33,000 T cell genomes, went into each replicate PCR. Purified libraries were measured with a Qubit 3.0 fluorometer, size-checked on a Bioanalyzer 2100, and measured again with the KAPA Library Quantification kit. Each immunoSEQ 96-well plate was sequenced on its own single-read 150-cycle Illumina NextSeq 550 flow cell. The study's processing was this. The immunoSEQ output contained only junctional sequences without quality scores, so filtering could not match that applied to full-length reads. To assign V/J genes and CDR3, sequences were annotated against IMGT germline references using PyIR, a Python wrapper for IgBLAST v1.9. Reads were removed for weak V/J assignments (E-value above 1e-6), missing CDR3, stop codons, out-of-frame junctions, or ambiguous translated residues. V3J clonotypes were defined as sequences sharing an identical inferred V gene, J gene, and CDR3 amino acid sequence. To compute the percentage overlap between repertoires, the number of shared unique clonotypes was divided by the size of the smaller repertoire. Richness of each repertoire was evaluated using RTK rarefaction, the Chao1 estimator, and Recon v2.1 estimates of unobserved clonotypes. Generation probabilities for all TCRbeta clonotypes obtained by the gDNA method from four donors were computed using OLGA. The source is immuneACCESS, and TCRdb retained only in-frame sequences with V and J called. Part of the clones is not carried over; for the studies checked, unresolved V genes explain less than half of this, and the remainder is unexplained. V, J and clone size derive from that table, while D and trimming were established from the DNA sequence. Counted in this sample were some 1.5 million clones; around 97% of them appeared once. More than 0.9% of the sample belongs to the ten largest clones.

Turning to this clone: Its specific antigen is unknown. No base quality values were provided; no much bigger clone lies one nucleotide off.

The sample taken for sequencing was naive CD4+ T cells sorted from blood. According to the study, the label for this sample's cell subset or site signals: CD45RA+ positively selected. This receptor was identified in a man aged 25 to 40 in good health. The V and J genes are TRBV27 and TRBJ1-5; no D segment can be confidently identified. The CDR3 reads as follows: CASSLLPPQGNQPQHF. The DNA is as follows: TGTGCCAGCAGTTTATTGCCCCCGCAGGGCAATCAGCCCCAGCATTTT.